The 2 T cell receptor beta chains below were found in one sample sequenced in a study of T cells in Graves' hyperthyroidism and ophthalmopathy. RNA transcripts yielded amplified TCR beta CDR3 regions. A set of HTBI primers served as the primers for a first-round RT-PCR of the TCR CDR3. TCRdb reprocessed the multiplex PCR reads with MiXCR, giving one entry per CDR3 protein. In the table there are 300,000 to 450,000 distinct CDR3 sequences, approximately 13% of which are singletons. What was sequenced was blood. All receptors derive from a woman aged 55 to 70 with Graves' hyperthyroidism.

This clonotype was recorded a few times. The V and J genes are TRBV5-6 and TRBJ2-2; 7 bases match TRBD1. Trimming removed 7 bases from V and 5 bases from J; junction bases left unmatched: 14. CDR1 SGHDT and CDR2 YYEEEE come from the germline V gene. The CDR3 has 16 amino acids. CDR3 coding DNA: TGTGCCAGCGCGGACAGGCCGAGTGCCCGTACCGGGGAGCTGTTTTTT. Residues: CASADRPSARTGELFF.

This clonotype was seen ten or more times. CDR3: CASSFGPIGTDTQYF. In nucleotides, the CDR3 is TGTGCCAGCAGCTTTGGGCCGATAGGCACAGATACGCAGTATTTT. The rearrangement joins TRBV5-5 to TRBJ2-3; D is ambiguous. CDR1 is SGHKS and CDR2 is YYEKEE in the germline V gene (reference sequence). The CDR3 contains 15 residues. The V and J ends lost 2 bases and 1 base respectively, with 11 bases between them.